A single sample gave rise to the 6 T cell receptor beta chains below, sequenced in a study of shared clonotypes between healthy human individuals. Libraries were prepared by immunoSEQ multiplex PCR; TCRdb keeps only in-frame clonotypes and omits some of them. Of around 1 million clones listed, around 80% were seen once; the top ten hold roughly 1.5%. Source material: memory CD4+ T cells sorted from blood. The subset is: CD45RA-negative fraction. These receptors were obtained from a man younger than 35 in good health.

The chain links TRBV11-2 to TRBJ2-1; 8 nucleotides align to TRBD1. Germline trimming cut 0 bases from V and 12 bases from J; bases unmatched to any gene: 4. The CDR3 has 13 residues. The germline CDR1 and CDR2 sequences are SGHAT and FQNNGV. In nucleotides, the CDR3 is TGTGCCAGCAGCTTAGACAGGGGGCGCGGGCAGTTCTTC. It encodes CASSLDRGRGQFF.

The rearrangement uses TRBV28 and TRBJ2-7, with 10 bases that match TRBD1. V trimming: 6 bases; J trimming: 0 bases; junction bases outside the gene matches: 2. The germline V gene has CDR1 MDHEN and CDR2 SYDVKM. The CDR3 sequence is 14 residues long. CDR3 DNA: TGTGCCAGCAGACGGACAGGGGGCTCCTACGAGCAGTACTTC. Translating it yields CASRRTGGSYEQYF.

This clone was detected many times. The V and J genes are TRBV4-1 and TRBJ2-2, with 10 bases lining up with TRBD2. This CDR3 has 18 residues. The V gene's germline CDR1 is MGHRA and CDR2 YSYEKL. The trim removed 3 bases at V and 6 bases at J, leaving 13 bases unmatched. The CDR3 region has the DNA TGCGCCAGCAGCCATCCTCATTCAAGGCTAGCGGGAGCCGGGGAGCTGTTTTTT. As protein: CASSHPHSRLAGAGELFF.

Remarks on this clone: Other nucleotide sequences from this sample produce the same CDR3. DNA of the CDR3: TGCGCCAGCAGCTTGGGTAGCGGGAGAGATACGCAGTATTTT. Translated, it gives CASSLGSGRDTQYF. The chain has TRBV5-1 and TRBJ2-3; TRBD2 agrees at 9 bases. J gave up 5 bases and V 0 bases, and 1 base lay outside the gene matches. Germline values: CDR1 SGHRS, CDR2 YFSETQ. CDR3 length: 14 residues. Filled out from reference TRBV5-1 and TRBJ2-3, the complete variable domain reads KAGVTQTPRYLIKTRGQQVTLSCSPISGHRSVSWYQQTPGQGLQFLFEYFSETQRNKGNFPGRFSGRQFSNSRSEMNVSTLELGDSALYLCASSLGSGRDTQYFGPGTRLTVL.

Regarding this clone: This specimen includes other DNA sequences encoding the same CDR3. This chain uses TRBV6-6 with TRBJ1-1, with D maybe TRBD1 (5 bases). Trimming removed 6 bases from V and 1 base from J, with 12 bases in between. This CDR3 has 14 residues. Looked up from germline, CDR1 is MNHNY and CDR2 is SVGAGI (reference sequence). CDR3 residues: CASRGSGGNTEAFF. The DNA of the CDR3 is TGTGCCAGCAGGGGGTCGGGGGGGAACACTGAAGCTTTCTTT.

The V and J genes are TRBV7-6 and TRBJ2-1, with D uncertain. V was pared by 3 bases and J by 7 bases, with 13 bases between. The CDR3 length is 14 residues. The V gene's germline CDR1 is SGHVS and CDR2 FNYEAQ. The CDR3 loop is CASSFRSGANEQFF. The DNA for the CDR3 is TGTGCCAGCAGCTTTCGTTCGGGCGCAAATGAGCAGTTCTTC.